This record concerns one T cell receptor (beta chain) sequence. This clone appeared many times. Its recognized antigen is unknown. One base away there is no much larger clone; base qualities are not given. These data belong to a study of metastatic and nonmetastatic thyroid tumors (dated by TCRdb to 2018 to 2020). In the study overall: For patients with malignant and with benign thyroid disease, the researchers compared repertoires between peripheral blood samples and tumor or nodule tissue samples. Results the study describes overall, beyond this receptor: In both blood and tumor samples, TCR beta diversity was reported to be significantly higher in malignant tumors than in benign nodules.

Library prep was done by PCR. Instrument used: Illumina HiSeq 4000. High-throughput sequencing was used to profile the TCR beta-chain CDR3 region of each patient. In the authors' own workflow: The researchers built a classifier to tell apart papillary thyroid cancer patients with distant metastasis, based on CDR3 differences among clinicopathological groups. The Shannon index was used to assess repertoire diversity, and the Morisita-Horn index was used to assess tumor-blood repertoire similarity. In TCRdb, the public reads were trimmed at Q25 with fastp and aligned with MiXCR, with productive beta chains retained. The V and J calls, along with clone size, are taken from TCRdb and not from the paper's own processing. A total of 33,000 or so clones appear in this sample, about 20% of them only once. Clones ranked in the top ten supply 20% to 25% of the sample. No treatment had been received by any patient before thyroid surgery. Patient clinical samples collected from about 2011 to 2019 were retrospectively analysed using T-cell receptor beta sequencing.

CDR3 length: 16 amino acids, cysteine to phenylalanine. This entry keeps only the CDR3 DNA: 48 bases, framed from base 1. V is pared back by 2 bases and J by 0 bases, with 11 bases lying between the germline termini. As encoded in the germline V gene, CDR1 is SGHAT while CDR2 is FQNNGV. Material: blood. Here the chain combines TRBV11-2 and TRBJ1-5, with the D gene not confidently named. The receptor comes from a female donor with papillary thyroid cancer or a benign thyroid nodule (not recorded which). Some clones in this sample may be carry-over from other donors' samples. CDR3 region: CASSLIHSYSNQPQHF. The nucleotides read TGTGCCAGCAGCTTAATCCACAGTTATAGCAATCAGCCCCAGCATTTT.